A selection of T cell receptor beta chains follows, all from one sample in a study of blood T cell repertoires in COVID-19. Sequencing used immunoSEQ multiplex PCR; TCRdb keeps in-frame clones, though not all of them. The profile shows approximately 670,000 clones, about nine tenths of them singletons. The sample consisted of peripheral blood. The origin of the receptors is a woman between 18 and 29 years old with acute or convalescent COVID-19. The conserved cysteine and the conserved F or W are not part of the CDR3 here.

TRBJ1-2 | TRBV3-1/TRBV3-2 | ASSQDWAPGGYGYT
TRBJ1-6 | TRBV29-1 | SVRKTGDPNSPLH
TRBJ1-1 | TRBV28 | ASSFRGIEAF
TRBJ2-3 | TRBV29-1 | SGRKTGAILPLTDTQY
TRBJ1-1 | TRBV10-3 | AIRTEELNTEAF
TRBJ2-2 | TRBV6-2/TRBV6-3 | ASSSGTSGATGELF
TRBJ1-1 | TRBV6-5 | ASSPQGARTEAF
TRBJ1-1 | TRBV14 | ASSLLDLFDRMNTEAF
TRBJ1-5 | TRBV7-9 | ASSFAGGNQPQH
TRBJ1-1 | TRBV6-5 | ASSRGPGGTEAF
TRBJ1-2 | TRBV6-5 | ASSSTGRANYGYT
TRBJ2-3 | TRBV3-1/TRBV3-2 | ASSLGTRTDTQY
TRBJ1-1 | TRBV4-2 | ASSQVGGANTEAF
TRBJ2-2 | TRBV2 | ASRGNRDTGTSNTGELF
TRBJ1-2 | TRBV7-3 | ASSPGQGSGYT
TRBJ2-3 | TRBV19 | ASSIGRVPSTDTQY
TRBJ2-1 | TRBV6-2/TRBV6-3 | ASSHRDIGEQF
TRBJ2-3 | TRBV9 | ASSVGVTGGSDTQY
TRBJ1-1 | TRBV6-5 | ASTRDTLGAEAF
TRBJ2-7 | TRBV30 | ASIERSGQY
TRBJ1-2 | TRBV18 | ASSPLGYGYT
TRBJ2-3 | TRBV2 | ASSVISGGADTQY
TRBJ2-1 | TRBV7-3 | ASSTGTPPYNEQF
TRBJ2-5 | TRBV3-1/TRBV3-2 | ASSQDSAGGYQETQY
TRBJ1-1 | TRBV7-3 | ASSSSRDRVGNTEAF
TRBJ1-1 | TRBV7-2 | ASSSGGSDRRAF
TRBJ1-2 | TRBV5-6 | ASSRPTGIFSNYGYT
TRBJ2-5 | TRBV18 | ASSSYQETQY
TRBJ1-1 | TRBV28 | ASTVNTEAF
TRBJ1-1 | TRBV4-3 | ASSQDTTNTEAF
TRBJ1-1 | TRBV14 | ASSPRQWTLHTEAF
TRBJ2-5 | TRBV19 | ASSVDRAGLAGSKETQY
TRBJ2-5 | TRBV5-6 | ASSPFDGGGQETQY
TRBJ2-3 | TRBV18 | ASSQEVTDTQY